The TCR beta chain under discussion was sequenced for a study of cytomegalovirus exposure and HLA in healthy donors. Concerning this clone itself: Its antigen remains unknown.

Study-wide results and caveats: Later findings reportedly placed an Asian-associated ancestry cluster below the approximately 670-donor mean for N-insertions. Sequencing depth across donors, presence/absence analyses assumed, was roughly uniform. TCR beta V segments were, for the most part, productive about 87% or about 30% of the time in an earlier analysis. The dataset shows that most TCR sequences were rare, while some public TCRs occurred in many donors.

The PCR contained 60 Vbeta and 13 Jbeta primers. The method was immunoSEQ multiplex PCR; TCRdb's version includes in-frame clones alone and lacks a portion of them. The table records about 110,000 clones, around 70% of them present only once. With 10 bases clipped from V and 7 bases from J, the junction kept 12 bases outside the gene matches. The CDR3 runs to 14 residues. Germline V lookup: CDR1 SGHTA, CDR2 FQGNSA. The TCR sequence derives from a man aged 40-55 years in good health and CMV-seropositive. Sequencing was carried out using PBMCs. The chain recombines TRBV7-2 with TRBJ2-1, with 8 nucleotides matching TRBD2. The CDR3 sequence is CATRTAGGRNEQFF. Written as DNA, the CDR3 is TGTGCCACCAGGACGGCGGGAGGCAGGAATGAGCAGTTCTTC.